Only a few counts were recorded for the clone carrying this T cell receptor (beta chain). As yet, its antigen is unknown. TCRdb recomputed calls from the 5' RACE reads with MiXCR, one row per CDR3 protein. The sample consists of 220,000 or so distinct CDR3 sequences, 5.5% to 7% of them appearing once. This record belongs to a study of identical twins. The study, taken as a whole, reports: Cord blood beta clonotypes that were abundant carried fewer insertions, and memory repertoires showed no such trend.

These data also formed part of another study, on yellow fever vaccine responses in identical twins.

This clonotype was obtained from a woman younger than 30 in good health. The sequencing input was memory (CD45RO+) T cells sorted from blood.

The CDR3 DNA follows: TGTGCCAGCAGTTACCAAGGTGCCGCGGGCAAAAACATTCAGTACTTC. It translates to CASSYQGAAGKNIQYF. The J gene is TRBJ2-4, the V gene TRBV6-5, with a possible D match to TRBD2 (5 bases). Germline loops: CDR1 MNHEY, CDR2 SVGAGI. CDR3 length: 16 residues. The V end was cut by 2 bases, the J end by 3 bases, with 14 bases between.